One and the same sample provided the 28 T cell receptor beta chains below, sequenced in a study of shared clonotypes between healthy human individuals. Generated by immunoSEQ multiplex PCR, the TCRdb table keeps only in-frame clones and is missing some. The data contain more than 850,000 clones, approximately 78% of them singletons. Sequenced material: memory CD4+ T cells from PBMCs. As to subset: CD45RA-negative fraction. The receptor set was obtained from a man between 18 and 29 years old in good health. Some clones in this sample may be carry-over from other donors' samples.

Concerning this clone: Other DNA sequences in the same sample also yield this CDR3. The rearrangement joins TRBV28 to TRBJ2-6; unclear D gene. Germline V gives CDR1 MDHEN, CDR2 SYDVKM. This CDR3 region has 13 residues. V was shortened by 6 bases and J by 1 base, with 4 bases between the two germline ends. The CDR3 region has the DNA TGTGCCAGCAGACGGTCTGGGGCCAACGTCCTGACTTTC. It translates to CASRRSGANVLTF.

This clone has only a few counts. The V and J genes are TRBV5-4 and TRBJ2-2, with D perhaps assigned TRBD1 or TRBD2 (5 bases each). The germline CDR1 and CDR2 sequences are SGHNT and YYREEE (reference sequence). The CDR3 contains 14 residues. Trimming took off 4 bases at V and 5 bases at J, with 12 bases between the two ends. This CDR3 is CASSQGDRTGELFF. The CDR3 DNA reads TGTGCCAGCAGCCAGGGAGATAGAACCGGGGAGCTGTTTTTT. Full variable domain (remainder filled in from reference TRBV5-4 and TRBJ2-2): ETGVTQSPTHLIKTRGQQVTLRCSSQSGHNTVSWYQQALGQGPQFIFQYYREEENGRGNFPPRFSGLQFPNYSSELNVNALELDDSALYLCASSQGDRTGELFFGEGSRLTVL.

This rearrangement joins TRBV11-1 to TRBJ2-5; TRBD2 matches 11 bases. The J call is doubtful: the DNA matches TRBJ2-7 better. CDR3 length: 13 residues. The germline V gene has CDR1 SGHAT and CDR2 FQDESV (reference sequence). CDR3 sequence reads: CASRGLADYEQYF. As DNA, the CDR3 is TGTGCCAGCAGGGGACTAGCGGACTACGAGCAGTACTTC.

The chain links TRBV18 to TRBJ1-2, with D possibly TRBD1 on 5 matching bases. This CDR3 region has 14 residues. Trimming removed 3 bases from V and 3 bases from J, with 11 bases in between. The V gene's germline CDR1 is KGHSH and CDR2 LQKENI. CDR3 nucleotide sequence: TGTGCCAGCTCACCCGCGTCGGGGGACTATGGCTACACCTTC. Translating it yields CASSPASGDYGYTF.

The gene calls are TRBV2 and TRBJ2-2; 9 nucleotides match TRBD2. From germline, CDR1 is SNHLY and CDR2 FYNNEI. The CDR3 consists of 16 residues. The V and J ends lost 6 bases and 7 bases, in that order; junction bases with no gene match: 12. CDR3 nucleotide sequence: TGTGCCAGCAGCGAGGGGACTAGCCAAGTCGTCGGGGAGCTGTTTTTT. Its translation is CASSEGTSQVVGELFF.

The rearrangement links TRBV19 to TRBJ1-1, with D perhaps matching TRBD1 (5 bases). The germline V and J ends were trimmed by 5 bases and 2 bases, with 9 bases remaining between them. CDR1 and CDR2 (germline): LNHDA, SQIVND (reference sequence). This CDR3 is built from 13 residues. The CDR3 DNA sequence: TGTGCCAGTAGTGCGACAGCTAACACTGAAGCTTTCTTT. Its translation: CASSATANTEAFF.

The rearrangement links TRBV7-2 to TRBJ2-1; D unresolved. The CDR3 has 16 amino acids. The germline CDR1 and CDR2 sequences are SGHTA and FQGNSA. With 0 bases removed from V and 5 bases from J, the gap between germline ends came to 14 bases. CDR3 region: CASSLASWTKNNEQFF. CDR3 DNA: TGTGCCAGCAGCTTAGCGTCGTGGACCAAAAACAATGAGCAGTTCTTC.

This clone occurred many times. V usage is TRBV10-3 and J usage is TRBJ2-3; 7 nucleotides align to TRBD2. Looked up from germline, CDR1 is ENHRY and CDR2 is SYGVKD. The CDR3 is 19 amino acids. The trim removed 0 bases at V and 1 base at J, leaving 13 bases unmatched. The DNA for the CDR3 is TGTGCCATCAGTGAGTCGGAGTGGGGGAGGGCGAGTGGCACAGATACGCAGTATTTT. Residues: CAISESEWGRASGTDTQYF.

J is TRBJ2-7 and V is TRBV7-2; TRBD2 agrees at 11 bases. The CDR3 consists of 14 residues. From germline, CDR1 is SGHTA and CDR2 FQGNSA. V was pared by 5 bases and J by 6 bases, with 6 bases of the junction left unmatched. The CDR3 sequence is CASSSTSGSFEQYF. The CDR3 DNA is TGTGCCAGCAGCAGTACTAGCGGGAGCTTCGAGCAGTACTTC.

The CDR3 coding sequence is TGTGCCAGCAGCTTAGAGCTGTACTCTGGAAACACCATATATTTT. The encoded protein is CASSLELYSGNTIYF. J is TRBJ1-3 and V is TRBV11-2; D gene unclear. The CDR3 consists of 15 residues. The V and J ends lost 0 bases and 0 bases respectively, with 6 bases between them. Germline CDR1 is SGHAT and CDR2 is FQNNGV.

The chain has TRBV2 and TRBJ1-2; the D gene is possibly TRBD1 (5 bases). With 11 bases removed from V and 3 bases from J, the gap between germline ends came to 13 bases. Germline CDR1 SNHLY, CDR2 FYNNEI. This CDR3 contains 12 residues. Here the CDR3 DNA reads TGTGCCGGATCGGGAGGGGACTATGGCTACACCTTC. Translated: CAGSGGDYGYTF.

This clone was detected once. The rearrangement uses TRBV28 and TRBJ2-3; D perhaps matches TRBD2 (6 bases). The ends were cut back, 2 bases at V and 0 bases at J, with 18 bases in the middle. The CDR3 runs to 18 residues. Germline CDR1 and CDR2: MDHEN and SYDVKM. The CDR3 loop reads CASSLRRSSGPSTDTQYF. CDR3 coding DNA: TGTGCCAGCAGTTTACGCCGAAGCAGCGGGCCAAGCACAGATACGCAGTATTTT.

The chain joins TRBV29-1 to TRBJ2-5; D not resolved. This CDR3 region has 9 residues. Germline V CDR1 and CDR2: SQVTM, ANQGSEA. With 3 bases removed from V and 7 bases from J, the gap between germline ends came to 3 bases. CDR3 sequence: CSVEGTQYF. The CDR3, as DNA: TGCAGCGTTGAGGGGACCCAGTACTTC.

This chain joins TRBV7-2 and TRBJ1-4, with D perhaps matching TRBD1 (6 bases). CDR3 size: 15 residues. Germline CDR1 is SGHTA and CDR2 is FQGNSA. V gave up 5 bases and J gave up 7 bases, with 17 bases separating them. Here the CDR3 reads CASSPSGRGAEKLFF. The CDR3 DNA follows: TGTGCCAGCAGCCCCTCGGGACGGGGGGCTGAAAAACTGTTTTTT.

This clone was detected ten times or more. The sample has other DNA sequences that encode this CDR3 too. This chain joins TRBV6-5 and TRBJ2-7, with 9 bases fitting TRBD2. The CDR3 is 15 residues long. The J segment lost 4 bases and the V segment lost 0 bases, leaving 4 bases of the junction unmatched. Germline CDR1 and CDR2: MNHEY and SVGAGI. This chain's CDR3 is CASSYSTSGTYEQYF. DNA for the CDR3: TGTGCCAGCAGTTACTCGACTAGCGGAACATACGAGCAGTACTTC.

This clone came up a few times. This rearrangement joins TRBV6-5 to TRBJ2-5, with D possibly being TRBD1 (6 bases). V was trimmed by 3 bases and J by 0 bases, leaving 11 bases between them. Germline-derived CDR1 and CDR2 are MNHEY and SVGAGI. CDR3 length: 15 residues. The CDR3 spells CASSYGAGDQETQYF. The CDR3 coding sequence is TGTGCCAGCAGTTATGGGGCAGGGGACCAAGAGACCCAGTACTTC.

Concerning this clone: A read error may produce the germline difference seen at one junction end. The chain links TRBV5-4 to TRBJ2-5; possible D gene TRBD2, 6 bases. CDR1 is SGHNT and CDR2 is YYREEE in the germline V gene (reference sequence). There are 16 residues in the CDR3. DNA for the CDR3: TGTACCAGCAGCTTGGACGGCGGGATGGGGCAAGAGACCCAGTACTTC. This translates into CTSSLDGGMGQETQYF.

Details on this clone: A much larger clonotype is one base distant, so this may be a read error. This sequence joins TRBV11-1 and TRBJ1-1; the D gene is possibly TRBD1 (5 bases). From germline, CDR1 is SGHAT and CDR2 FQDESV (reference sequence). The CDR3 has 13 amino acids. The CDR3 reads CASSLGVNTEVFF. In DNA, the CDR3 is TGTGCCAGCAGCTTGGGGGTGAACACTGAAGTTTTCTTT.

Regarding this clone: The same CDR3 also results from other DNA sequences found in this sample. The chain employs TRBV6-5 and TRBJ1-1; maybe TRBD1 (5 bases). The V end lost 2 bases, the J end lost 3 bases, and 10 bases lay between the germline ends. Germline V gene data show CDR1 as MNHEY and CDR2 as SVGAGI. This CDR3 spans 14 amino acids. The CDR3 region has the DNA TGTGCCAGCAGTTACACGGGGCGCGACACTGAAGCTTTCTTT. Translating it yields CASSYTGRDTEAFF.

This clone was seen once. The identical CDR3 is also encoded by other nucleotide sequences in the sample. V is TRBV2 and J is TRBJ1-5, with D unresolved. This CDR3 region has 14 residues. From germline, CDR1 is SNHLY and CDR2 FYNNEI. V was trimmed by 1 base and J by 1 base, leaving 5 bases between them. Here the CDR3 reads CASSEVGSNQPQHF. CDR3 bases: TGTGCCAGCAGTGAAGTGGGAAGCAATCAGCCCCAGCATTTT. The variable domain in full, completed from reference TRBV2 and TRBJ1-5, reads EPEVTQTPSHQVTQMGQEVILRCVPISNHLYFYWYRQILGQKVEFLVSFYNNEISEKSEIFDDQFSVERPDGSNFTLKIRSTKLEDSAMYFCASSEVGSNQPQHFGDGTRLSIL.

The V call is TRBV28, the J call TRBJ1-2; D is uncertain. The germline gives CDR1 MDHEN, CDR2 SYDVKM. V lost 7 bases and J lost 7, with 13 bases in between. The CDR3 runs to 12 residues. CDR3: CASTNPGVGYTF. The CDR3 DNA is TGTGCCAGCACCAACCCCGGGGTTGGCTACACCTTC.

The chain carries TRBV9 and TRBJ1-4; perhaps TRBD1 as D (5 bases). Trimming took 2 bases from V and 3 from J, leaving 14 bases between them. Germline assignment: CDR1 SGDLS and CDR2 YYNGEE. The CDR3 totals 16 residues. CDR3 loop: CASSVRPGGSNEKLFF. In nucleotides, the CDR3 is TGTGCCAGCAGCGTTAGGCCGGGGGGGTCTAATGAAAAACTGTTTTTT.

The genes are TRBV14 and TRBJ1-1, with D possibly TRBD1 on 6 matching bases. V lost 3 bases and J 2 bases, leaving 7 bases between the germline ends. Germline values: CDR1 SGHDN, CDR2 FVKESK. The CDR3 is 13 amino acids. Here the CDR3 DNA reads TGTGCCAGCAGCCACAGGGGCAACACTGAAGCTTTCTTT. It is translated as CASSHRGNTEAFF.

This clone was recorded a few times. The rearrangement uses TRBV19 and TRBJ1-1; a possible D gene is TRBD1 (5 bases). CDR3 length equals 14 residues. The germline gives CDR1 LNHDA, CDR2 SQIVND (reference sequence). Trimming cost V 4 bases and J 1 base, with 10 bases left between them. This CDR3 reads CASSRGVWNTEAFF. The CDR3 coding sequence is TGTGCCAGTAGTAGGGGGGTCTGGAACACTGAAGCTTTCTTT.

The chain is built from TRBV6-5 and TRBJ2-3; D is uncertain. Trimming cost V 7 bases and J 1 base, with 9 bases left between them. CDR1 and CDR2 (germline): MNHEY, SVGAGI. The CDR3 spans 13 residues. The CDR3 is CASNPPGTDTQYF. The DNA of the CDR3 is TGTGCCAGCAACCCCCCGGGCACAGATACGCAGTATTTT.

The chain is built from TRBV4-1 and TRBJ2-7, with 10 bases aligning to TRBD2. Germline loops: CDR1 MGHRA, CDR2 YSYEKL. The junction had 11 bases not matched to a gene; V was cut back by 1 base and J by 5 bases. The CDR3 is 17 residues long. The chain's CDR3 is CASSQGPASGRFDEQYF. The CDR3 DNA reads as TGCGCCAGCAGCCAAGGGCCGGCTAGCGGGAGATTCGACGAGCAGTACTTC.

The chain couples TRBV6-5 to TRBJ2-1; tentatively, D is TRBD2 (5 bases). Germline V gene data show CDR1 as MNHEY and CDR2 as SVGAGI. The CDR3 loop spans 16 amino acids. Deletions cut 0 bases from V and 8 bases from J, with 17 bases between. The CDR3 coding sequence is TGTGCCAGCAGTTACTCGAAAGCGGTAAAGTTCCATGAGCAGTTCTTC. Translation gives CASSYSKAVKFHEQFF.

The chain combines TRBV4-3 with TRBJ1-3; no reliable D call. Trimming took 0 bases from V and 0 from J, leaving 6 bases between them. Germline-derived CDR1 and CDR2 are LGHNA and YSLEER. This CDR3 region has 15 residues. CDR3 nucleotides: TGCGCCAGCAGCCAAGACGACTACTCTGGAAACACCATATATTTT. Translated, it gives CASSQDDYSGNTIYF.